This T cell receptor (beta chain) emerged from a study of blood T cell repertoires in COVID-19. In the original analysis: By means of reference gene primer amplification, nucleated cell counts were estimated. TCRdb keeps only in-frame clones here, not all; method: immunoSEQ multiplex PCR. V and J calls and clone size are given by that table; D and trimming were obtained from the DNA. The sample includes around 130,000 clones, over 80% of them seen just once. J gave up 10 bases and V 6 bases, and 10 bases lay outside the gene matches. Germline lookup yields CDR1 MNHEY and CDR2 SMNVEV (reference sequence). This CDR3 region has 15 residues.

Sequenced input: peripheral blood. The clonotype originates from a man in his sixties with active or convalescent COVID-19. The chain is built from TRBV27 and TRBJ1-6; 9 nucleotides line up with TRBD1. In nucleotides, the CDR3 is TGTGCCAGCAGGAGCTTACAGGGGGCCTGGTCACCCCTCCACTTT. It translates to CASRSLQGAWSPLHF.